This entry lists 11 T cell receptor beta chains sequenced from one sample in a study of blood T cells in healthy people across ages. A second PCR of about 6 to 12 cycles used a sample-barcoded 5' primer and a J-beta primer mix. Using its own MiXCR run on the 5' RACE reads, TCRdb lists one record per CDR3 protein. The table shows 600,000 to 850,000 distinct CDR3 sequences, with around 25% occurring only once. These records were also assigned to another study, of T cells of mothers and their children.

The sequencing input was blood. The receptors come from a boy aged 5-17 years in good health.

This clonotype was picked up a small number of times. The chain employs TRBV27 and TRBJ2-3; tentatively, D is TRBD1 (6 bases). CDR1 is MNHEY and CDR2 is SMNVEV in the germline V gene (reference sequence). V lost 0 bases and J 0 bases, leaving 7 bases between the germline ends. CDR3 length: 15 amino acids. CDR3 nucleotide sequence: TGTGCCAGCAGTTTATCGACAGGTAGCACAGATACGCAGTATTTT. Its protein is CASSLSTGSTDTQYF.

CDR3 amino acids: CASSPLAGGDEQYF. The CDR3 DNA reads TGTGCCAGCTCACCACTGGCGGGGGGAGACGAGCAGTACTTC. The chain recombines TRBV18 with TRBJ2-7; TRBD2 aligns across 8 bases. J gave up 5 bases and V 1 base, and 4 bases lay outside the gene matches. Per the germline V gene, CDR1 is KGHSH and CDR2 is LQKENI. The CDR3 spans 14 residues.

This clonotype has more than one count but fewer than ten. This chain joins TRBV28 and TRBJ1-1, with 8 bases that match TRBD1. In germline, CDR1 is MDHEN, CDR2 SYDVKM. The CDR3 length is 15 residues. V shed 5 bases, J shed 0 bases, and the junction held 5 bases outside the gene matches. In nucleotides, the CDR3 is TGTGCCAGCAGTCCAGGGGGCACCTTGAACACTGAAGCTTTCTTT. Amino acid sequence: CASSPGGTLNTEAFF.

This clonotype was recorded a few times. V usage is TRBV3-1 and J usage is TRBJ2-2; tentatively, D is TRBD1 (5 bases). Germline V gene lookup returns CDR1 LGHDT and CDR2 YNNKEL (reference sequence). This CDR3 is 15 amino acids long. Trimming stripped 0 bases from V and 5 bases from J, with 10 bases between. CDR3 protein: CASSQDRGPTGELFF. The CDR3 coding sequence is TGTGCCAGCAGCCAAGATAGGGGTCCTACCGGGGAGCTGTTTTTT.

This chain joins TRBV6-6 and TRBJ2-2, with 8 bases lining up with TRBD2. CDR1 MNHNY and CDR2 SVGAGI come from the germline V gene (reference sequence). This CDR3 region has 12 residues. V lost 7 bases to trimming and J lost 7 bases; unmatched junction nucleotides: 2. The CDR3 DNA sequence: TGTGCCAGCATTAGCGGGATCGGGGAGCTGTTTTTT. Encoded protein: CASISGIGELFF.

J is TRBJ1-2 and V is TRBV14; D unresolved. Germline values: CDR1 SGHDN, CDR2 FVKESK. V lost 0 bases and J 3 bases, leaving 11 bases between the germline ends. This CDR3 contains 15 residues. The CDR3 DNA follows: TGTGCCAGCAGCCAAGAGCCAGGAGCTTACTATGGCTACACCTTC. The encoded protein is CASSQEPGAYYGYTF.

CDR3 nucleotides: TGCAGTGCGCCCCACGAAGTTGACACCGGGGAGCTGTTTTTT. Translated, it gives CSAPHEVDTGELFF. This sequence joins TRBV20-1 and TRBJ2-2, with D unclear. The CDR3 length is 14 residues. CDR1 and CDR2 (germline): DFQATT, SNEGSKA (reference sequence). V lost 6 bases to trimming and J lost 3 bases, with 14 bases between them.

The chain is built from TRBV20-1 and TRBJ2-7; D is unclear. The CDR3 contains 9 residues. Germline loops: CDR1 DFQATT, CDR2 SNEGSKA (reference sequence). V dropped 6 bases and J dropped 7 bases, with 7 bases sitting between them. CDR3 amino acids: CSARPEQYF. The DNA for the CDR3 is TGCAGTGCCAGACCTGAGCAGTACTTC.

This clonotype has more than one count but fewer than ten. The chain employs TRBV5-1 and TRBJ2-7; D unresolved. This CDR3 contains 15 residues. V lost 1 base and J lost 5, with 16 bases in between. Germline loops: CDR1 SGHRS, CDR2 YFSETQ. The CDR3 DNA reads TGCGCCAGCAGCTTGTTTTCGGGCCCCGTCCACGAGCAGTACTTC. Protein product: CASSLFSGPVHEQYF. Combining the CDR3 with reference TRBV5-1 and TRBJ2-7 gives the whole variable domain KAGVTQTPRYLIKTRGQQVTLSCSPISGHRSVSWYQQTPGQGLQFLFEYFSETQRNKGNFPGRFSGRQFSNSRSEMNVSTLELGDSALYLCASSLFSGPVHEQYFGPGTRLTVT.

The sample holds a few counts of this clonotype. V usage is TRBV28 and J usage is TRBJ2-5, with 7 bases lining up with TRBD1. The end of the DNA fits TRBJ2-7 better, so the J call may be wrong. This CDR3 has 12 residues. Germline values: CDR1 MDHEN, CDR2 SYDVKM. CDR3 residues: CASSLTGAEQYF. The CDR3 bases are TGTGCCAGCAGTTTAACAGGGGCCGAGCAGTACTTC.

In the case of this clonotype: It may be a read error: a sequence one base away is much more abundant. This CDR3 is CASSQSGGWDNEQFF. CDR3 sequence (DNA): TGCGCCAGCAGCCAGTCCGGGGGGTGGGACAATGAGCAGTTCTTC. V gene TRBV4-3 combines with J gene TRBJ2-1; 7 bases align to TRBD2. The CDR3 contains 15 residues. The trim removed 3 bases at V and 5 bases at J, leaving 7 bases unmatched. In germline, CDR1 is LGHNA, CDR2 YSLEER.